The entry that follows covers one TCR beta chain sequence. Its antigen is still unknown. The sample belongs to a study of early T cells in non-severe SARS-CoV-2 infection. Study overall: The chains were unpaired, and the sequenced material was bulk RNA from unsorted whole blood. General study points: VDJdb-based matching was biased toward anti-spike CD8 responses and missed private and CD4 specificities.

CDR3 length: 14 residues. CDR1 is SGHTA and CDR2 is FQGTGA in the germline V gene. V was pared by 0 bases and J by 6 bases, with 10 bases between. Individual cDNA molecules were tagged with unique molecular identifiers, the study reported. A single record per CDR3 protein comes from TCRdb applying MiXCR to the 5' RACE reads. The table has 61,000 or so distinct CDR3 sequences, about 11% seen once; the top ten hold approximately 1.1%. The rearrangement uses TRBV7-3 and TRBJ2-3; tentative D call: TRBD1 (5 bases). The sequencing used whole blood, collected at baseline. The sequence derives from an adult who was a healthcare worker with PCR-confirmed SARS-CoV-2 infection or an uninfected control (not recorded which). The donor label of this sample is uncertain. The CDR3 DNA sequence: TGTGCCAGCAGCTTAACAGGGGCCCGGGATACGCAGTATTTT. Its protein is CASSLTGARDTQYF. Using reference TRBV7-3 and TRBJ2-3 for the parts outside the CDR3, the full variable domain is GAGVSQTPSNKVTEKGKYVELRCDPISGHTALYWYRQSLGQGPEFLIYFQGTGAADDSGLPNDRFFAVRPEGSVSTLKIQRTERGDSAVYLCASSLTGARDTQYFGPGTRLTVL.